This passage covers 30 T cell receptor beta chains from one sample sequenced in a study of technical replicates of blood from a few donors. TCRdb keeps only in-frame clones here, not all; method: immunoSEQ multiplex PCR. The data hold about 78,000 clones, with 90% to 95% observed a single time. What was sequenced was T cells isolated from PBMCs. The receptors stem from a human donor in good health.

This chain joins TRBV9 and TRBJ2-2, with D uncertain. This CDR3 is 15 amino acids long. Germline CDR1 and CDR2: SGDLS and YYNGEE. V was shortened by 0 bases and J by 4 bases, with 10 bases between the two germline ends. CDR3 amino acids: CASSVGMATTGELFF. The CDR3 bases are TGTGCCAGCAGCGTAGGAATGGCCACCACCGGGGAGCTGTTTTTT.

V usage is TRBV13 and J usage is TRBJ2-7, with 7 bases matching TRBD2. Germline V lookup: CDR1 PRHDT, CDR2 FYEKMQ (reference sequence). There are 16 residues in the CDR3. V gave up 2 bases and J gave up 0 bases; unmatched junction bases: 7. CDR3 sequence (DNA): TGTGCCAGCAGCTTAAGTGGGAGGGAGGACTCCTACGAGCAGTACTTC. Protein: CASSLSGREDSYEQYF.

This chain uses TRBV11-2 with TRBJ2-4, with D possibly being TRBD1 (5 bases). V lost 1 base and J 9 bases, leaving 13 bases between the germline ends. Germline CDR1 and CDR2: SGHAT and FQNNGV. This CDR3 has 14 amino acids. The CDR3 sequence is CASSLGQFGTIQYF. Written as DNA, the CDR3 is TGTGCCAGCAGCTTAGGACAGTTCGGCACCATTCAGTACTTC.

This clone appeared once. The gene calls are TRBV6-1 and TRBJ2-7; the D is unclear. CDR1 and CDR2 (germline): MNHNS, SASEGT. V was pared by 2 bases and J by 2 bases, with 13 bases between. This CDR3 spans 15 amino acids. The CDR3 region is CASSEIPGSTYEQYF. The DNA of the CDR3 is TGTGCCAGCAGTGAAATACCAGGTTCTACCTACGAGCAGTACTTC.

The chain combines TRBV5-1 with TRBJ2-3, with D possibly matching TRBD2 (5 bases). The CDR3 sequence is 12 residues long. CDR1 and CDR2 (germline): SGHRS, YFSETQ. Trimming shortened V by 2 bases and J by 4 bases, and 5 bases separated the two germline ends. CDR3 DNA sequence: TGCGCCAGCAGCTTCGGGGCAGATACGCAGTATTTT. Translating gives CASSFGADTQYF. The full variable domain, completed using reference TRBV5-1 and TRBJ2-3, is KAGVTQTPRYLIKTRGQQVTLSCSPISGHRSVSWYQQTPGQGLQFLFEYFSETQRNKGNFPGRFSGRQFSNSRSEMNVSTLELGDSALYLCASSFGADTQYFGPGTRLTVL.

The CDR3 sequence is CASSLDTVSYEQYF. In DNA form, the CDR3 reads TGTGCCAGCAGCTTAGACACAGTATCCTACGAGCAGTACTTC. The chain employs TRBV11-3 and TRBJ2-7; D remains ambiguous. Germline assignment: CDR1 SGHNT and CDR2 YENEEA. The V gene lost 0 bases and the J gene lost 1 base, with 7 bases spanning the gap. The CDR3 consists of 14 residues.

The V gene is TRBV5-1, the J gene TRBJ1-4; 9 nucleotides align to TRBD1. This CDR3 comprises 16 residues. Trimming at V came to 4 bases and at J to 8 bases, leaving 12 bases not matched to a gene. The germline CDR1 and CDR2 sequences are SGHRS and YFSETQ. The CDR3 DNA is TGCGCCAGCAGCCCATTACAGGGGGCAGAATGGGAAAAACTGTTTTTT. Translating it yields CASSPLQGAEWEKLFF.

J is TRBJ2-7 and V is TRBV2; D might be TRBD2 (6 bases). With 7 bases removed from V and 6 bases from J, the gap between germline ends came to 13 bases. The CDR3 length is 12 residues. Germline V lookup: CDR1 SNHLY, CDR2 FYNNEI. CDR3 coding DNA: TGTGCCAGCATCCCTAGCGCGGTCGAGCAGTACTTC. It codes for CASIPSAVEQYF.

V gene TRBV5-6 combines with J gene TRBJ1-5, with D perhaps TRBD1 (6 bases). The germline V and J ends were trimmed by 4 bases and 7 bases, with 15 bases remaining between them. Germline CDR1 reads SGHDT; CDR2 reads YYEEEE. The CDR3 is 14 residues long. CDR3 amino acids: CASSTATGLQPQHF. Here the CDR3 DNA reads TGTGCCAGCAGCACCGCTACAGGGCTCCAGCCCCAGCATTTT. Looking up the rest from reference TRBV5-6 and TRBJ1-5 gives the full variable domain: DAGVTQSPTHLIKTRGQQVTLRCSPKSGHDTVSWYQQALGQGPQFIFQYYEEEERQRGNFPDRFSGHQFPNYSSELNVNALLLGDSALYLCASSTATGLQPQHFGDGTRLSIL.

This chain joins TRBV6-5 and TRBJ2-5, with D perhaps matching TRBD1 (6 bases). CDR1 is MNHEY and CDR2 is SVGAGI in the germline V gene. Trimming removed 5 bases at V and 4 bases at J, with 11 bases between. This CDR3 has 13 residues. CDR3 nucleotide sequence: TGTGCCAGCAGTGGCTGGGGGCGAGAGACCCAGTACTTC. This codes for CASSGWGRETQYF.

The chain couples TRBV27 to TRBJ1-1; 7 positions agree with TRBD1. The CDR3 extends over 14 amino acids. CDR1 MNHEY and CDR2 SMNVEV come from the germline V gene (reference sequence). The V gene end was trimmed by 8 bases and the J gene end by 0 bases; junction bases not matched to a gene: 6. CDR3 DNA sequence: TGTGCCAGCCGATGGGACAGTATGAACACTGAAGCTTTCTTT. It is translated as CASRWDSMNTEAFF.

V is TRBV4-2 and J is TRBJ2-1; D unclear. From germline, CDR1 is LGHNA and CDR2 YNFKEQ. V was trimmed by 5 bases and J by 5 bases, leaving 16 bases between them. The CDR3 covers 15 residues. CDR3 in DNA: TGTGCCAGCAGCGGATTTGAGGAGACGAACAATGAGCAGTTCTTC. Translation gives CASSGFEETNNEQFF.

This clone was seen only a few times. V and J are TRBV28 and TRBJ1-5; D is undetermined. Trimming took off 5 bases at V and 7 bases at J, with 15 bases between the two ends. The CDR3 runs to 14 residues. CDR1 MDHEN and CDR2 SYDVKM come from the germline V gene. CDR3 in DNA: TGTGCCAGCAGTCTTTACAGTTCAGCCCAGCCCCAGCATTTT. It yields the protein CASSLYSSAQPQHF.

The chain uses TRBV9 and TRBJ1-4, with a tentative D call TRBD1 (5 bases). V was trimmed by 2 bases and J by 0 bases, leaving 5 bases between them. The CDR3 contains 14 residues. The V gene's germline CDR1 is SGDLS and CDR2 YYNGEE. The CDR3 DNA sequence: TGTGCCAGCAGCGTGACAGCAACTAATGAAAAACTGTTTTTT. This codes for CASSVTATNEKLFF.

The CDR3 DNA follows: TGTGCCAGCAGCGGCGGCTCCACAGATACGCAGTATTTT. Protein product: CASSGGSTDTQYF. The gene calls are TRBV9 and TRBJ2-3, with unresolved D. The CDR3 is made up of 13 amino acids. Germline CDR1 reads SGDLS; CDR2 reads YYNGEE. V gave up 3 bases and J gave up 2 bases, with 7 bases separating them.

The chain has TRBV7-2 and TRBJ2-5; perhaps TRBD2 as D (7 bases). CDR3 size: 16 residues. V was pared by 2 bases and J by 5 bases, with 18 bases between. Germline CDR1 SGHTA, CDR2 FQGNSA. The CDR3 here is CASSLYAVGGAETQYF. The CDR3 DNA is TGTGCCAGCAGCTTATATGCGGTTGGGGGGGCTGAGACCCAGTACTTC.

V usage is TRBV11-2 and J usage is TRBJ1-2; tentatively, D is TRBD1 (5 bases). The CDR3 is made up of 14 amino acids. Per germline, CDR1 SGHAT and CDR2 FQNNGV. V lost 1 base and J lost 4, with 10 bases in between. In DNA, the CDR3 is TGTGCCAGCAGCTTAGGGGTGCAGGGCTATGGCTACACCTTC. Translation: CASSLGVQGYGYTF.

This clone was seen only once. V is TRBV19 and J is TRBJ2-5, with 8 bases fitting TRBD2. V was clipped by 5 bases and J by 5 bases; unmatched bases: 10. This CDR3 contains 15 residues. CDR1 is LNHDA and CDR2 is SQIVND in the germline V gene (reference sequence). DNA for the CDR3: TGTGCCAGTAGTCCCGCCCGAGCGGGAGTTGAGACCCAGTACTTC. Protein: CASSPARAGVETQYF. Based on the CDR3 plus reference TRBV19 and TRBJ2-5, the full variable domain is DGGITQSPKYLFRKEGQNVTLSCEQNLNHDAMYWYRQDPGQGLRLIYYSQIVNDFQKGDIAEGYSVSREKKESFPLTVTSAQKNPTAFYLCASSPARAGVETQYFGPGTRLLVL.

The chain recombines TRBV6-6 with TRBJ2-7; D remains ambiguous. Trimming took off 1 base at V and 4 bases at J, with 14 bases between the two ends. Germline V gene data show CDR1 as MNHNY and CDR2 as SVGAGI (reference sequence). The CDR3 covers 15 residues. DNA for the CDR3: TGTGCCAGCAGTTACTTAGGAGAGGAGTTGTACGAGCAGTACTTC. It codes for CASSYLGEELYEQYF.

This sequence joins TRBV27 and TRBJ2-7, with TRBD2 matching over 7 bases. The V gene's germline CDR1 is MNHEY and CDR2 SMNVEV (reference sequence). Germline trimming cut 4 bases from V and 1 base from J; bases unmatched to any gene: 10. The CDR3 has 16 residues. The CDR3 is CASSSPLTSRSYEQYF. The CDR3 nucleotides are TGTGCCAGCAGTTCCCCCTTGACTAGCCGATCCTACGAGCAGTACTTC.

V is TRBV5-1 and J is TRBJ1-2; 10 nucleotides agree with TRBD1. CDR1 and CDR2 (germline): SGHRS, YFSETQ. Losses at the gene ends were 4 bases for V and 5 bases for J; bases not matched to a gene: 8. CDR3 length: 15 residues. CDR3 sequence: CASSTGTGDSYGYTF. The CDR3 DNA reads TGCGCCAGCAGCACCGGGACAGGGGACAGTTATGGCTACACCTTC.

In nucleotides, the CDR3 is TGTGCCAGCAGTTTTACCGGTTACGGCTCCTACGAGCAGTACTTC. Translating gives CASSFTGYGSYEQYF. The rearrangement uses TRBV6-5 and TRBJ2-7; D remains ambiguous. The CDR3 runs to 15 residues. Germline assignment: CDR1 MNHEY and CDR2 SVGAGI. The V and J ends lost 4 bases and 0 bases respectively, with 13 bases between them.

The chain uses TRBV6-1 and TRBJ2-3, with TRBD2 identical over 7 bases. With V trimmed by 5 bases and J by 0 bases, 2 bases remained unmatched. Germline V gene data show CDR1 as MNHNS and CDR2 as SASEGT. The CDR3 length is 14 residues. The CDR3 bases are TGTGCCAGCAGTAGGACTAGTAGCACAGATACGCAGTATTTT. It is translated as CASSRTSSTDTQYF.

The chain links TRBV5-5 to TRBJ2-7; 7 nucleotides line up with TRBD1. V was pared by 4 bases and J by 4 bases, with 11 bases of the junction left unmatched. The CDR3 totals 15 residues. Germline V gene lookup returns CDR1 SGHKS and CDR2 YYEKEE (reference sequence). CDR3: CASSRNTGDRYEQYF. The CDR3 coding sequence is TGTGCCAGCAGCCGAAACACAGGGGATCGATACGAGCAGTACTTC.

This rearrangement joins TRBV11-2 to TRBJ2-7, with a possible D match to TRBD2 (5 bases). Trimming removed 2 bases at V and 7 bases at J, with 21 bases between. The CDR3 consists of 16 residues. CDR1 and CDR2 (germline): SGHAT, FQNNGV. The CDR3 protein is CASSLMMRVGGGEQYF. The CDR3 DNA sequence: TGTGCCAGCAGCTTAATGATGCGGGTGGGTGGAGGTGAGCAGTACTTC.

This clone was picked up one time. Written as DNA, the CDR3 is TGTGCCAGCAGTGTAGGCGCGGGGGGTAGCTCCTACAATGAGCAGTTCTTC. Translated, it gives CASSVGAGGSSYNEQFF. The gene calls are TRBV2 and TRBJ2-1; 8 nucleotides match TRBD2. J gave up 0 bases and V 4 bases, and 8 bases lay outside the gene matches. Germline V CDR1 and CDR2: SNHLY, FYNNEI. CDR3 length: 17 residues.

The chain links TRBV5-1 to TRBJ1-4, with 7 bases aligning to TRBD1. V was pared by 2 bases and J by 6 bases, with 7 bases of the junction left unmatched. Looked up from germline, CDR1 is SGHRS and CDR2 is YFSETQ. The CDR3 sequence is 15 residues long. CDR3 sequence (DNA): TGCGCCAGCAGCTTTAGGACAGGAGGAGATGAAAAACTGTTTTTT. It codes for CASSFRTGGDEKLFF.

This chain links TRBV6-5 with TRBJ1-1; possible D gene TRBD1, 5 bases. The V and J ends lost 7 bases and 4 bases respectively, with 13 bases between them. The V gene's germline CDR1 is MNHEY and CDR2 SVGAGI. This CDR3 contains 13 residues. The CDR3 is CASKTAGGTEAFF. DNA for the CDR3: TGTGCCAGCAAGACAGCGGGCGGCACTGAAGCTTTCTTT.

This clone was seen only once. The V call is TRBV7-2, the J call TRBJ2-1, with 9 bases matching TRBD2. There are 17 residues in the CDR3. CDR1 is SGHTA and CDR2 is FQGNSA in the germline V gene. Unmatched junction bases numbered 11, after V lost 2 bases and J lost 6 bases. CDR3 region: CASSLLPPGLAPNEQFF. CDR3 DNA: TGTGCCAGCAGCTTACTTCCTCCGGGACTAGCTCCCAATGAGCAGTTCTTC.

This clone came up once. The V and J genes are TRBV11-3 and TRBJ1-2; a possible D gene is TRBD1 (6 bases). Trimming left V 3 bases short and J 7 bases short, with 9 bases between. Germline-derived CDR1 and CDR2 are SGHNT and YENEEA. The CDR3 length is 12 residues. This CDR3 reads CASSLYRVGYTF. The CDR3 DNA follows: TGTGCCAGCAGCTTGTACAGGGTTGGCTACACCTTC.